The sequence of this T cell receptor beta chain was determined in a study of T cell responses to AZD1222 COVID-19 vaccine (dated by TCRdb to 2020 to 2022). Describing the broader study: TCR sequencing covered over 230 trial participants: 207 given two doses of AZD1222 and about 26 given two doses of MenACWY control vaccine. Enrollment into the trials was organized by age into subgroups of 18-55, 56-69 and 70-plus years, and those subgroups contained roughly 140, 27 and 60 TCR-sequenced participants, respectively.

As concerns this clone: Its antigen target is currently unknown. Qualities for individual bases were not recorded, and no much larger clone is one base off.

The CDR3 regions of human TCRbeta chains were analyzed by immunosequencing. Under the source paper's analysis protocol: Repertoire TCRs were matched against a reference library of SARS-CoV-2-specific TCRs generated with the MIRA antigen-specificity platform. Breadth was defined as the fraction of unique TCRs that were SARS-CoV-2-associated, and depth was defined as the fraction of total T cells that were SARS-CoV-2-associated. Using the MIRA data, each spike-specific TCR was assigned both to the spike region to which the TCR was reactive and to a CD4 or CD8 class. Log10-transformed breadth and depth values were compared by one-way ANOVA with Sidak's multiple comparisons tests. What TCRdb holds here is the immuneACCESS table cut down to in-frame rearrangements. Part of the clones is not present; checked against another copy, under half of the missing clones reflect an unresolved V gene, and the others are unexplained. The DNA was the basis for D and trimming; V, J and clone size are from that table. The sample yields some 150,000 clones; 85% to 90% were counted once. The ten largest clones take up more than 3.5% of the sample.

V and J lose 0 bases and 2 bases, and a span of 14 bases separates them. Including cysteine and phenylalanine, the CDR3 has 16 amino acids. The only DNA kept is the CDR3, 48 bases in frame from the first base. Based on the germline V gene, the CDR1 and CDR2 sequences are SGHRS and YFSETQ. Here is what the overall study found, with its caveats: Because no day 14 peak-response samples were available, the repertoires could be characterized only after the peak T cell response. A significant rise in spike-specific TCR breadth and depth was observed after two AZD1222 doses relative to day 0 and relative to MenACWY recipients. In the small 56-69-year group, the increase in depth fell short of significance, most likely because of low power. Only 5 to 7 AZD1222 recipients were SARS-CoV-2 seropositive at baseline, limiting conclusions about previously exposed vaccinees. Participants were mostly white British, with more females than males. The authors suggested clonal diversity may have been underestimated. Vaccine-associated CD4 TCRs spanned the whole spike protein, with dominant responses in regions 160-218 and 743-854. Reportedly, close to half of the unique spike-specific TCRs recognized epitopes lying outside the regions that are mutated in the B.1.351 and B.1.1.7 variants.

The sample's time point label is to be understood as: about 28 days (+/-7) after the second vaccine dose. Sample treatment or condition, as interpreted from the label and publication: meningococcal conjugate vaccine given as trial control. The vaccinee samples were drawn from two UK trials, COV001 and COV002, one of which was a single-blind randomized controlled phase 2/3 trial testing AZD1222 (ChAdOx1 nCoV-19) in healthy adults. For TCRbeta chain sequencing, PBMC samples from trial participants were taken at day 0 and at day 28 after the second dose. The sample consisted of peripheral blood, taken 28 days after the second dose of the MenACWY control vaccine. The receptor comes from an adult who received the MenACWY meningococcal vaccine as a control. The chain is encoded by TRBV5-1 joined to TRBJ1-2; there is no confident call for the D gene. The CDR3: CASSLVPRADNYGYTF. The DNA is TGCGCCAGCAGCTTGGTCCCCAGAGCAGACAACTATGGCTACACCTTC. The entire variable domain, with the stretches around the CDR3 drawn from the reference TRBV5-1 and TRBJ1-2 proteins, is KAGVTQTPRYLIKTRGQQVTLSCSPISGHRSVSWYQQTPGQGLQFLFEYFSETQRNKGNFPGRFSGRQFSNSRSEMNVSTLELGDSALYLCASSLVPRADNYGYTFGSGTRLTVV.